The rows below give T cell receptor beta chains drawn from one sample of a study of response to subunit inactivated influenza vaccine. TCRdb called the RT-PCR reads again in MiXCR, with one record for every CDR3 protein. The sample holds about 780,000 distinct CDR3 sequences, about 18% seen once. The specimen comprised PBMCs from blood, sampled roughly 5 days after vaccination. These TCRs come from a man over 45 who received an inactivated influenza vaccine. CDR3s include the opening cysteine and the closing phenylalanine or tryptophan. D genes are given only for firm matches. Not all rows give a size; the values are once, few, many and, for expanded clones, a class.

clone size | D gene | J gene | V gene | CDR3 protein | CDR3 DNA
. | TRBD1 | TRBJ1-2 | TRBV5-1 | CASSTGQGHYGYTF | TGCGCCAGCAGCACCGGACAGGGGCACTATGGCTACACCTTC
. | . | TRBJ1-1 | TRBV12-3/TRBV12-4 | CASSYRITEAFF | TGTGCCAGCAGTTACAGGATCACTGAAGCTTTCTTT
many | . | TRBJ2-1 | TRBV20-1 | CSARDPGSRGGINEQFF | TGCAGTGCTAGAGATCCCGGCTCGAGGGGGGGTATTAATGAGCAGTTCTTC
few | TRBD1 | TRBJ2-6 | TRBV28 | CASSFPRAGGSSGANVLTF | TGTGCCAGCAGTTTCCCTAGGGCAGGGGGTTCGTCTGGGGCCAACGTCCTGACTTTC
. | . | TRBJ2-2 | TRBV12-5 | CASGLTGTGELLF | TGTGCTAGTGGTTTGACGGGCACCGGGGAGCTGCTTTTT
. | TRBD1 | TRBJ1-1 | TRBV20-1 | CSAPGQGAITEAFF | TGCAGTGCACCCGGACAGGGGGCAATTACTGAAGCTTTCTTT
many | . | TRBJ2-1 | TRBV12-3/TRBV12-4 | CASSFIRNEQFF | TGTGCCAGCAGTTTCATCCGCAATGAGCAGTTCTTC
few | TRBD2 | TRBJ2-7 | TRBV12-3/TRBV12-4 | CASGTSGTSSYEQYF | TGTGCCAGCGGAACTAGCGGGACCAGCTCCTACGAGCAGTACTTC
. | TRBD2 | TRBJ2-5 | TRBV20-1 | CSAPRLAGGKQETQYF | TGCAGTGCTCCGCGACTAGCGGGGGGGAAACAAGAGACCCAGTACTTC
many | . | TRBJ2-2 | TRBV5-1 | CASSSWGEISAGELFF | TGCGCCAGCAGCTCGTGGGGGGAGATAAGCGCCGGGGAGCTGTTTTTT
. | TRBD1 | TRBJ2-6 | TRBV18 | CASSRQGPGANVLTF | TGTGCCAGCTCAAGACAGGGTCCTGGGGCCAACGTCCTGACTTTC
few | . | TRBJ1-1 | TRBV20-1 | CSATTEFSMNTEAFF | TGCAGTGCAACGACGGAGTTCAGCATGAACACTGAAGCTTTCTTT
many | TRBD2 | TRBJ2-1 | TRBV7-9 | CASSYGLAFSYNEQFF | TGTGCCAGCAGCTACGGACTAGCTTTCTCCTACAATGAGCAGTTCTTC
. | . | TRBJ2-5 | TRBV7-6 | CASSFRQGLRGETQYF | TGTGCCAGCAGCTTTCGGCAGGGACTTAGAGGAGAGACCCAGTACTTC
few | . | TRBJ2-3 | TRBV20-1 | CSASPSIDTQYF | TGCAGTGCTAGTCCTAGCATAGATACGCAGTATTTT
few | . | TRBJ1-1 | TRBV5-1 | CASSPGGVDDTEAFF | TGCGCCAGCAGCCCGGGAGGGGTTGATGACACTGAAGCTTTCTTT
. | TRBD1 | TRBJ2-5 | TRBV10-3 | CAISEFGTGGAETQYF | TGTGCCATCAGTGAGTTTGGGACAGGGGGCGCTGAGACCCAGTACTTC